The source of this TCR beta chain is a study of blood T cell repertoires in COVID-19. Overall study: COVID-19 samples from acute and convalescent phases originated in the United States, Italy and Spain. PBMCs, B-cell-depleted T cells, or T cells were the source of the cDNA or gDNA that made up the material.

This CDR3 contains 15 residues. The V end lost 5 bases, the J end lost 5 bases, and 19 bases lay between the germline ends. The V gene's germline CDR1 is SGHRS and CDR2 YFSETQ. This clone showed up just a few times. In the original processing: Estimation of nucleated cell counts relied on the amplification of reference gene primers. Profiling relied on immunoSEQ multiplex PCR, and the TCRdb table lists in-frame clones only, not all of them. The V and J calls and clone size come from that table; D and trimming were worked out from the DNA. The table shows some 120,000 clones, with 87% occurring only once.

The V gene is TRBV5-1, the J gene TRBJ1-1, with a tentative D call TRBD1 (6 bases). The TCR originated in a woman in her sixties or seventies with acute or convalescent COVID-19. Sequencing input: peripheral blood. This CDR3 is CASRSSQGRRTEAFF. The CDR3 DNA follows: TGCGCCAGCAGATCCTCACAGGGAAGGAGAACTGAAGCTTTCTTT.